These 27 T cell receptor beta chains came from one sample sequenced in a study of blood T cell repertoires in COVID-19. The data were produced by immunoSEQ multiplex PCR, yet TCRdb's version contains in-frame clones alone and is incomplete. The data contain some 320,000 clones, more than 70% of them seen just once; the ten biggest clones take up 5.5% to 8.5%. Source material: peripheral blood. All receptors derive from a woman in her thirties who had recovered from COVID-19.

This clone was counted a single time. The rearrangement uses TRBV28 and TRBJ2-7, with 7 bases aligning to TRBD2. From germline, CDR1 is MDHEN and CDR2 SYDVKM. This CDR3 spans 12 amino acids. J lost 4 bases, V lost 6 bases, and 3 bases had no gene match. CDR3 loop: CASSLGGYEQYF. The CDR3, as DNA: TGTGCCAGCAGCCTGGGGGGGTACGAGCAGTACTTC.

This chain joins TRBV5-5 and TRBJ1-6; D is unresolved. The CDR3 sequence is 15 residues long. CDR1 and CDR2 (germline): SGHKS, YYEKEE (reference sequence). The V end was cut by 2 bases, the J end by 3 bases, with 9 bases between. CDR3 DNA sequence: TGTGCCAGCAGCTTTACGGCGGACTATAATTCACCCCTCCACTTT. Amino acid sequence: CASSFTADYNSPLHF.

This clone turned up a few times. This chain's CDR3 is CASSDESGLSEKLFF. In nucleotides, the CDR3 is TGTGCCAGCAGTGATGAATCAGGGTTATCTGAAAAACTGTTTTTT. J is TRBJ1-4 and V is TRBV6-1, with a weak D call TRBD1 (5 bases). V was cut by 3 bases and J by 7 bases, with 15 bases left in between. The germline V gene encodes CDR1 MNHNS and CDR2 SASEGT. This CDR3 is built from 15 residues.

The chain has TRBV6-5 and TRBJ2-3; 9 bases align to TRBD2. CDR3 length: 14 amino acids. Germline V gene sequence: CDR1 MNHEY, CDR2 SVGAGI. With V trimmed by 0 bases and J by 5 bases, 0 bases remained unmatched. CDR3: CASSYSLAGDTQYF. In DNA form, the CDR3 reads TGTGCCAGCAGTTACTCACTAGCGGGAGATACGCAGTATTTT.

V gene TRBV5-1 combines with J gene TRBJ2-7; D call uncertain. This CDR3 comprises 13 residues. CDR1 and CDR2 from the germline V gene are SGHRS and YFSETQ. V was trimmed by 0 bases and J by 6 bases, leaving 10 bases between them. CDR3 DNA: TGCGCCAGCAGCTTGGGAGGAAAGCTCGAGCAGTACTTC. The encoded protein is CASSLGGKLEQYF.

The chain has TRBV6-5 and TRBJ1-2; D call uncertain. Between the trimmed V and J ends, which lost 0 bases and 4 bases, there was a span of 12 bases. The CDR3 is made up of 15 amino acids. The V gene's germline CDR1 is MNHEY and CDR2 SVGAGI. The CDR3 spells CASSYSSFGSYGYTF. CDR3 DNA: TGTGCCAGCAGTTACTCGAGTTTCGGGAGCTATGGCTACACCTTC.

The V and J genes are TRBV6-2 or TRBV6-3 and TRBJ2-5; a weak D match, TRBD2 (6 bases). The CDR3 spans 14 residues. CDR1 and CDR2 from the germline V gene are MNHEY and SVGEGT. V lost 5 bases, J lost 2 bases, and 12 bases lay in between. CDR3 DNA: TGTGCCAGCAGTCCCCTGCGGGAACAAGAGACCCAGTACTTC. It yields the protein CASSPLREQETQYF.

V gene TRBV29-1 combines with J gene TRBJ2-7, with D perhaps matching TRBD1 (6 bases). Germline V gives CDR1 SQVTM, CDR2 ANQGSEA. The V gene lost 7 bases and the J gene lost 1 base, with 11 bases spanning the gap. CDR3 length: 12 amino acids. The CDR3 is CSDRVVSYEQYF. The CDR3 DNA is TGCAGCGACAGGGTTGTATCCTACGAGCAGTACTTC.

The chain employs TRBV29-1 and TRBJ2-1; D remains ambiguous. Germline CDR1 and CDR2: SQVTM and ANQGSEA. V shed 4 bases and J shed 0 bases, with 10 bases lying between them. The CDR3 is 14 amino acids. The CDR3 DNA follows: TGCAGCGTTGTTCGCGGCACCTCCTACAATGAGCAGTTCTTC. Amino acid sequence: CSVVRGTSYNEQFF.

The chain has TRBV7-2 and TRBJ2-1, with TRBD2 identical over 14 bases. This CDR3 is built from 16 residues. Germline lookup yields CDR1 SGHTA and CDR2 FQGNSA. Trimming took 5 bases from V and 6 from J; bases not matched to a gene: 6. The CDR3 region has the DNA TGTGCCAGCAGCCTGACTAGCGGGGGGGCCCTCAATGAGCAGTTCTTC. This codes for CASSLTSGGALNEQFF.

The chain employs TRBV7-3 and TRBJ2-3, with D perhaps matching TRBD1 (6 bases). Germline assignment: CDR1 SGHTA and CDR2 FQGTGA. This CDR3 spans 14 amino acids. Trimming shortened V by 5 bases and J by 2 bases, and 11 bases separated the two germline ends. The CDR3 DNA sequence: TGTGCCAGCAGCGCCGGACAGCTCACAGATACGCAGTATTTT. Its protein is CASSAGQLTDTQYF.

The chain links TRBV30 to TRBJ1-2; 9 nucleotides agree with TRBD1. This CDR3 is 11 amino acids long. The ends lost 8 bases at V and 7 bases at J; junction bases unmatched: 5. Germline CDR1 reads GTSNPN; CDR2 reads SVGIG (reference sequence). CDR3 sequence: CAQSQGAGYTF. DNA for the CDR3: TGTGCCCAGTCACAGGGGGCTGGCTACACCTTC.

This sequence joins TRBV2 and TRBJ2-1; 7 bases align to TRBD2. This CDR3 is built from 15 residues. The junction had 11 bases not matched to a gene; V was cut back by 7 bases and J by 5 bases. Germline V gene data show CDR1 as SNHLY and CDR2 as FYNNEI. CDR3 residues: CASTGAGRLDNEQFF. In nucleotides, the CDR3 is TGTGCCAGCACCGGGGCCGGGAGGTTAGACAATGAGCAGTTCTTC.

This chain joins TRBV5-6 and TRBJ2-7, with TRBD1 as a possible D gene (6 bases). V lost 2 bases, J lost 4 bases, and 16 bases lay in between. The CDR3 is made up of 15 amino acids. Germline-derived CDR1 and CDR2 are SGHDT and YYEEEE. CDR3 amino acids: CASSFPSQGSYEQYF. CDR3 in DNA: TGTGCCAGCAGCTTCCCATCCCAGGGGTCGTACGAGCAGTACTTC.

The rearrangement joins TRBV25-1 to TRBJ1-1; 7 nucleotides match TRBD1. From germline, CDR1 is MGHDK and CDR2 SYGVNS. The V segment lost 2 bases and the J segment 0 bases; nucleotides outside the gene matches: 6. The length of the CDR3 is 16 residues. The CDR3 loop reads CASSEAPGGMNTEAFF. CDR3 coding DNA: TGTGCCAGCAGTGAAGCCCCAGGGGGGATGAACACTGAAGCTTTCTTT.

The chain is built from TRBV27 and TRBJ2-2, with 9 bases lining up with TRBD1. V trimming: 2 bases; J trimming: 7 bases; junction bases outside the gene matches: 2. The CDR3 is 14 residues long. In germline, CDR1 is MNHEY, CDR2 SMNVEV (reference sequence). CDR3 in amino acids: CASSLTGGFGELFF. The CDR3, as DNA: TGTGCCAGCAGTTTAACAGGGGGCTTCGGGGAGCTGTTTTTT.

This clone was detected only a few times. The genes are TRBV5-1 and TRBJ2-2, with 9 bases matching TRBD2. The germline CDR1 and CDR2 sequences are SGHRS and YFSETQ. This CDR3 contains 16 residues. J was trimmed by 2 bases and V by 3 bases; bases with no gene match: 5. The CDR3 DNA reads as TGCGCCAGCAGCTATCTAGCGGGGTTAAACACCGGGGAGCTGTTTTTT. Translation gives CASSYLAGLNTGELFF.

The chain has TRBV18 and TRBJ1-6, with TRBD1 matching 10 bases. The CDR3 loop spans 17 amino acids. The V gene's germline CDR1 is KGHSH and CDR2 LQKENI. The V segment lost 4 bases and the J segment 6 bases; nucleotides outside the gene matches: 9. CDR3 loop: CASSLGTGEFLNSPLHF. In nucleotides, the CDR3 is TGTGCCAGCTCACTTGGGACAGGGGAGTTTCTTAATTCACCCCTCCACTTT.

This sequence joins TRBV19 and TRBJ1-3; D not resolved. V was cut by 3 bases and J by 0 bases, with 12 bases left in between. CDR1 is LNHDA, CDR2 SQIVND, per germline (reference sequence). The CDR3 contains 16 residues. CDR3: CASSMGGFGSGNTIYF. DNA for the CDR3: TGTGCCAGTAGTATGGGAGGTTTCGGCTCTGGAAACACCATATATTTT. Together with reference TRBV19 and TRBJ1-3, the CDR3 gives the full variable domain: DGGITQSPKYLFRKEGQNVTLSCEQNLNHDAMYWYRQDPGQGLRLIYYSQIVNDFQKGDIAEGYSVSREKKESFPLTVTSAQKNPTAFYLCASSMGGFGSGNTIYFGEGSWLTVV.

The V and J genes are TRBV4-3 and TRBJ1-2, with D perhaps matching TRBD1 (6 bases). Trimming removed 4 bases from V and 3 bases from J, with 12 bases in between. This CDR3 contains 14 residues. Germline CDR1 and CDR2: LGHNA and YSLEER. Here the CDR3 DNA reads TGCGCCAGCAGCCCCGGACAGTATGACTATGGCTACACCTTC. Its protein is CASSPGQYDYGYTF.

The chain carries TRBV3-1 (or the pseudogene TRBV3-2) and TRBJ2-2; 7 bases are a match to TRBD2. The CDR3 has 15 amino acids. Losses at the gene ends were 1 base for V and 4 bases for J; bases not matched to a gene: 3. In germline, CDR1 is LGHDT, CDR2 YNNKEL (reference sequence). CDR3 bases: TGTGCCAGCAGCCAAGTTGGGGGGGGCACCGGGGAGCTGTTTTTT. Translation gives CASSQVGGGTGELFF.

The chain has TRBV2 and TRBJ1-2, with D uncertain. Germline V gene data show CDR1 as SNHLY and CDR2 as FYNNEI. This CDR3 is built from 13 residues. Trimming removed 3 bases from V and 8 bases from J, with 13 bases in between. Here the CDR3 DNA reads TGTGCCAGCAGTGACCCACTCCGTGCCGGCTACACCTTC. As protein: CASSDPLRAGYTF.

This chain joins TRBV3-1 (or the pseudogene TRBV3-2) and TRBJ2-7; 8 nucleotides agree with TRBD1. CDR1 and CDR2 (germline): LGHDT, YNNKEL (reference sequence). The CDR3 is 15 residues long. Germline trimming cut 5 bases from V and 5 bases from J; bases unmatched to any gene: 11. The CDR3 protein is CASSSSRQGFHEQYF. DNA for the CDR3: TGTGCCAGCAGCTCAAGTAGACAGGGGTTCCACGAGCAGTACTTC.

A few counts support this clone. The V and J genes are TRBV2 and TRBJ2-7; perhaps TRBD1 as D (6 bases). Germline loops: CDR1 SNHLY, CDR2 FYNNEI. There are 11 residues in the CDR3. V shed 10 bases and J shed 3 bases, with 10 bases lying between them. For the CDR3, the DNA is TGTGCCATCGCGGACAGCTACGAGCAGTACTTC. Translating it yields CAIADSYEQYF.

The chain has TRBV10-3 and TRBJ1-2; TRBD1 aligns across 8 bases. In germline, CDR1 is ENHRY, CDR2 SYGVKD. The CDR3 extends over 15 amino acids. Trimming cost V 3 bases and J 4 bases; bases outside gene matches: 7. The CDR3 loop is CAISDPQDRVYGYTF. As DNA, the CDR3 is TGTGCCATCAGTGACCCCCAGGACAGGGTCTATGGCTACACCTTC.

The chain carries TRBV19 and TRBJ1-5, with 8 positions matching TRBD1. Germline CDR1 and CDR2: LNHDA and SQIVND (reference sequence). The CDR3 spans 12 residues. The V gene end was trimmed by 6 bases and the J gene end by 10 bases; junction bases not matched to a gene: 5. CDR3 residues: CASRAGGLPQHF. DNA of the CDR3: TGTGCCAGTAGGGCAGGGGGCCTTCCCCAGCATTTT.

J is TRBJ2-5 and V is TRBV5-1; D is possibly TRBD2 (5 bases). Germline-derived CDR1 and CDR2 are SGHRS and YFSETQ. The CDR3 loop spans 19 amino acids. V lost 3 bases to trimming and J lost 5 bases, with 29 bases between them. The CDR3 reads CASSSRPLVGEKGLETQYF. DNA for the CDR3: TGCGCCAGCAGCTCCCGACCGCTAGTCGGGGAGAAGGGATTGGAGACCCAGTACTTC.